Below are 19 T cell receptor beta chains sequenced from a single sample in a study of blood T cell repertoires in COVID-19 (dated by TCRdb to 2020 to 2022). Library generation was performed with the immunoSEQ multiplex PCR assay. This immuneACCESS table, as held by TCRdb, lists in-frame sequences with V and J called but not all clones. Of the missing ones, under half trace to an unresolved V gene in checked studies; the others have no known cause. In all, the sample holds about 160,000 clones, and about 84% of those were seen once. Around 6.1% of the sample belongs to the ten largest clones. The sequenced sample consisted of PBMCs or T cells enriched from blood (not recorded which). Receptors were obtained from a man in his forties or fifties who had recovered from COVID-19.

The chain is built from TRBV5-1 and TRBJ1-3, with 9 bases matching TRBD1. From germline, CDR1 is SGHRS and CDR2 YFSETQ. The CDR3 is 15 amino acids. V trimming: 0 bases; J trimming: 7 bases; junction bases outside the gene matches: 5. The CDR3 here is CASSLGQGDRNTIYF. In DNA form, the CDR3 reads TGCGCCAGCAGCTTGGGACAGGGGGATAGGAACACCATATATTTT.

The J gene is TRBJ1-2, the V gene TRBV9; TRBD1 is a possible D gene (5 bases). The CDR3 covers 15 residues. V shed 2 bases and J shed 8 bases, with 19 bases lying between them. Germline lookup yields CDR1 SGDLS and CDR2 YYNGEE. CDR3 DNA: TGTGCCAGCAGCGTGGGGGGAGACTCTGCGCGAGGCTACACCTTC. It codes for CASSVGGDSARGYTF.

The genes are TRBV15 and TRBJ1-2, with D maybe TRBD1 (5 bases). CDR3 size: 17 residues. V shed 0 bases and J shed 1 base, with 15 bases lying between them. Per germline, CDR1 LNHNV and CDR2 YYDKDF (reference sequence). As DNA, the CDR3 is TGTGCCACCAGCAGAGATAACGGAGTACAGGTTAACTATGGCTACACCTTC. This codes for CATSRDNGVQVNYGYTF.

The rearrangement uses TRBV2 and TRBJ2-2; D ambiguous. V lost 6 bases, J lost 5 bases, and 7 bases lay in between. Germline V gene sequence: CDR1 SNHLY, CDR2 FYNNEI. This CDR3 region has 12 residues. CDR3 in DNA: TGTGCCAGCAGCGATCTAACCGGGGAGCTGTTTTTT. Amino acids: CASSDLTGELFF. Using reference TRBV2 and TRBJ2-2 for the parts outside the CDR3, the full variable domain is EPEVTQTPSHQVTQMGQEVILRCVPISNHLYFYWYRQILGQKVEFLVSFYNNEISEKSEIFDDQFSVERPDGSNFTLKIRSTKLEDSAMYFCASSDLTGELFFGEGSRLTVL.

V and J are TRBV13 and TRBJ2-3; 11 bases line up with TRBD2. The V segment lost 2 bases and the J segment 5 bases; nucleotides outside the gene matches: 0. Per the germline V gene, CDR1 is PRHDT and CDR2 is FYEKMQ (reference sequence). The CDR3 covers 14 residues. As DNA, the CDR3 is TGTGCCAGCAGCTTAACTAGCGGGGGAGATACGCAGTATTTT. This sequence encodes CASSLTSGGDTQYF.

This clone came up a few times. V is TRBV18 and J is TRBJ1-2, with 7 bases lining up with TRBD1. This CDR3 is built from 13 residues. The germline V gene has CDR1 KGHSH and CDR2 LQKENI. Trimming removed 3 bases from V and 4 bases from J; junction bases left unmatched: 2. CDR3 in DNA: TGTGCCAGCTCACCGCGGGACAGCTATGGCTACACCTTC. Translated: CASSPRDSYGYTF.

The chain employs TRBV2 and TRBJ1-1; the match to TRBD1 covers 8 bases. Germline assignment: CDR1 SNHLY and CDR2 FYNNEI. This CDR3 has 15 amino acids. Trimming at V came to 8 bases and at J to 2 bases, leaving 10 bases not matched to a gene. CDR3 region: CASAPEDRVNTEAFF. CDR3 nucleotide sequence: TGTGCCAGCGCCCCTGAGGACAGGGTAAACACTGAAGCTTTCTTT. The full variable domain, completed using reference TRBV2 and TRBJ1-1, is EPEVTQTPSHQVTQMGQEVILRCVPISNHLYFYWYRQILGQKVEFLVSFYNNEISEKSEIFDDQFSVERPDGSNFTLKIRSTKLEDSAMYFCASAPEDRVNTEAFFGQGTRLTVV.

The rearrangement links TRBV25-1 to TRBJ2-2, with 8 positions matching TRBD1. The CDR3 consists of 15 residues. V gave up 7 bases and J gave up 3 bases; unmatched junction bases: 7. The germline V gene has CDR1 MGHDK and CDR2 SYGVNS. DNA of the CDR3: TGTGCCAGCATGCAGGGGGCGGGATACACCGGGGAGCTGTTTTTT. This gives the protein CASMQGAGYTGELFF. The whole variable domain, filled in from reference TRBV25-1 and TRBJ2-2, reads EADIYQTPRYLVIGTGKKITLECSQTMGHDKMYWYQQDPGMELHLIHYSYGVNSTEKGDLSSESTVSRIRTEHFPLTLESARPSHTSQYLCASMQGAGYTGELFFGEGSRLTVL.

CDR3 loop: CASSLGQGSEQYV. Written as DNA, the CDR3 is TGTGCCAGCAGCTTAGGTCAGGGATCCGAGCAGTACGTC. This chain connects TRBV11-2 to TRBJ2-7; D perhaps matches TRBD1 (5 bases). The CDR3 loop spans 13 amino acids. Trimming cost V 1 base and J 6 bases, with 10 bases left between them. The germline gives CDR1 SGHAT, CDR2 FQNNGV.

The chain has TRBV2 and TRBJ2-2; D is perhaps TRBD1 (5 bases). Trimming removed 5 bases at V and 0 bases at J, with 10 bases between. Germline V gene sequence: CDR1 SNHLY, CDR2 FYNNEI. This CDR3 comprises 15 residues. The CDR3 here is CASSKDSSNTGELFF. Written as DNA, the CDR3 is TGTGCCAGCAGTAAAGACAGCTCGAACACCGGGGAGCTGTTTTTT.

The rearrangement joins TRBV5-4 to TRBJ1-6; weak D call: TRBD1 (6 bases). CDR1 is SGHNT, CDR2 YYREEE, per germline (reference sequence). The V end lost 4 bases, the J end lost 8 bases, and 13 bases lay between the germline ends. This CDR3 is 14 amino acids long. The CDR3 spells CASSPQGLYSPLHF. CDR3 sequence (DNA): TGTGCCAGCAGCCCTCAGGGGCTTTATTCACCCCTCCACTTT.

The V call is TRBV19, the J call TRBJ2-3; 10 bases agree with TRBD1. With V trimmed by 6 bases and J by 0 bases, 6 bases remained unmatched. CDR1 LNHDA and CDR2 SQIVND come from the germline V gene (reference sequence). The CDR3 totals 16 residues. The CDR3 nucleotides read TGTGCCAGTAGCGACAGGGGGCGGGCGAGCACAGATACGCAGTATTTT. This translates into CASSDRGRASTDTQYF.

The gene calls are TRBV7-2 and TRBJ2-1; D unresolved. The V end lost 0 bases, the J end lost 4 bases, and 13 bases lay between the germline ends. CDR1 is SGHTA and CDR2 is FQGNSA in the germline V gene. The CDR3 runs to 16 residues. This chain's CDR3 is CASSLAGQVKYNEQFF. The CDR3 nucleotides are TGTGCCAGCAGCTTAGCAGGTCAGGTTAAGTACAATGAGCAGTTCTTC. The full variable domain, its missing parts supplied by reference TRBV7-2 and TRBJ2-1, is GAGVSQSPSNKVTEKGKDVELRCDPISGHTALYWYRQSLGQGLEFLIYFQGNSAPDKSGLPSDRFSAERTGGSVSTLTIQRTQQEDSAVYLCASSLAGQVKYNEQFFGPGTRLTVL.

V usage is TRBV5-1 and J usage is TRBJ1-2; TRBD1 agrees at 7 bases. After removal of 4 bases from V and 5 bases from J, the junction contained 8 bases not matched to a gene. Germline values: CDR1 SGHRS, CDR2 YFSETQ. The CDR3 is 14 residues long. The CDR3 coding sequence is TGCGCCAGCAGCCCCCCCGACAGGGCTTATGGCTACACCTTC. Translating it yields CASSPPDRAYGYTF.

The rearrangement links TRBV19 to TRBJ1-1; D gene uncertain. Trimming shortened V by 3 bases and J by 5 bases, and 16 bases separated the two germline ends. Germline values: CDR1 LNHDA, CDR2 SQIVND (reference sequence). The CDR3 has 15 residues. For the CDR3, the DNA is TGTGCCAGTAGTATCGAGGGTTTAATGTTGACTGAAGCTTTCTTT. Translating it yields CASSIEGLMLTEAFF. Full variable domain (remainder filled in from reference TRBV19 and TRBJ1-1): DGGITQSPKYLFRKEGQNVTLSCEQNLNHDAMYWYRQDPGQGLRLIYYSQIVNDFQKGDIAEGYSVSREKKESFPLTVTSAQKNPTAFYLCASSIEGLMLTEAFFGQGTRLTVV.

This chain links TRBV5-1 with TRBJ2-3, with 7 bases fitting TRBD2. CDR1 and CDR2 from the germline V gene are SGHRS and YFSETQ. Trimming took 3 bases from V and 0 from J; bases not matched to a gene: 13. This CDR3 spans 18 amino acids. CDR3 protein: CASSSGFSGAISTDTQYF. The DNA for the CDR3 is TGCGCCAGCAGCTCGGGATTCAGCGGGGCGATAAGCACAGATACGCAGTATTTT.

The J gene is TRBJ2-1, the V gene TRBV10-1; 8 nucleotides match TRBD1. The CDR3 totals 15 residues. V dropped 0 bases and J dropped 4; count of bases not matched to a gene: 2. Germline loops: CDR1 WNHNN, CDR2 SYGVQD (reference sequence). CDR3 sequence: CASSESTGAYNEQFF. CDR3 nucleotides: TGCGCCAGCAGTGAGTCGACAGGGGCGTACAATGAGCAGTTCTTC.

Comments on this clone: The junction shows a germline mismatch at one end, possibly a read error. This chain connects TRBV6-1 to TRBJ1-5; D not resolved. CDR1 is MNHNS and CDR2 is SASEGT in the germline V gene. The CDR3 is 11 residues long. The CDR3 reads CVSSDLQPQHF. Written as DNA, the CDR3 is TGTGTCAGCAGTGATCTCCAGCCCCAGCATTTT.

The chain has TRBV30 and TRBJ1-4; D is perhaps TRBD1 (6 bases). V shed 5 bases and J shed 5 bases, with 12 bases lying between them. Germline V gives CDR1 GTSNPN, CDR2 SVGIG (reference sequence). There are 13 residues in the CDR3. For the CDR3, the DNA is TGTGCCTGGGGGAAGGGGGGGAATGAAAAACTGTTTTTT. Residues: CAWGKGGNEKLFF.